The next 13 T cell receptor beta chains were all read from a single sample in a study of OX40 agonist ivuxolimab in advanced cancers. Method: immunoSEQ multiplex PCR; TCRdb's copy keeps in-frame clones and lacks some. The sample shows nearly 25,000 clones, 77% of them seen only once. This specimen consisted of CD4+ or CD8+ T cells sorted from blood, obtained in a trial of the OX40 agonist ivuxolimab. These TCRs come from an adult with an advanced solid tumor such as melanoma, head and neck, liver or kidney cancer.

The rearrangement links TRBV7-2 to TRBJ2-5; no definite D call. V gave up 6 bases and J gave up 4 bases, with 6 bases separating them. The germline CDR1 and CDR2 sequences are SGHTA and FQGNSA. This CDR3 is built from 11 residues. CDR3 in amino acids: CASSPGETQYF. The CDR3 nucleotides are TGTGCCAGCAGTCCTGGAGAGACCCAGTACTTC.

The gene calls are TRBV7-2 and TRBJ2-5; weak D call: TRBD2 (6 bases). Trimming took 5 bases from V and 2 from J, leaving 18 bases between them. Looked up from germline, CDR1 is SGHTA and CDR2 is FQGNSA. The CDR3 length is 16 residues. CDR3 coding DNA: TGTGCCAGCAGCCCGATACCGGGACTGTCACAAGAGACCCAGTACTTC. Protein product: CASSPIPGLSQETQYF.

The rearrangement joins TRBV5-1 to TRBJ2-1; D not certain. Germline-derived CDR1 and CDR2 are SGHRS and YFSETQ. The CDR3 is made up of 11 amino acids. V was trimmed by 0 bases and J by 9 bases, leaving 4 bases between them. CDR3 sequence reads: CASSLGLEQFF. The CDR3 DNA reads TGCGCCAGCAGCTTGGGACTTGAGCAGTTCTTC.

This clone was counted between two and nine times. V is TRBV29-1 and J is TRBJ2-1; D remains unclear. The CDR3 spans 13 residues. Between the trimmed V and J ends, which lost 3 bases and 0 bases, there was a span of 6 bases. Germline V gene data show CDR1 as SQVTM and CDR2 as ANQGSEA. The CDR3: CSVDYSSYNEQFF. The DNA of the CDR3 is TGCAGCGTTGATTATAGCTCCTACAATGAGCAGTTCTTC.

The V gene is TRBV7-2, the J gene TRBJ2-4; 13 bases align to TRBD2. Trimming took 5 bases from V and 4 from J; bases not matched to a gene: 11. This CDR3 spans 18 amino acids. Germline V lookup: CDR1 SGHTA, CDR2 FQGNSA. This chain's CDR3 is CASSPQLGLAGEKNIQYF. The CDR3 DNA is TGTGCCAGCAGCCCCCAACTTGGACTAGCGGGGGAGAAAAACATTCAGTACTTC.

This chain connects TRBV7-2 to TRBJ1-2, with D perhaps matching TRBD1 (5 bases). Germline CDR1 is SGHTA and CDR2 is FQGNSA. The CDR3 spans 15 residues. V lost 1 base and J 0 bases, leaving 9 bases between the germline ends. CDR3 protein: CASSLVQGPNYGYTF. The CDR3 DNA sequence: TGTGCCAGCAGCTTAGTGCAGGGCCCTAACTATGGCTACACCTTC.

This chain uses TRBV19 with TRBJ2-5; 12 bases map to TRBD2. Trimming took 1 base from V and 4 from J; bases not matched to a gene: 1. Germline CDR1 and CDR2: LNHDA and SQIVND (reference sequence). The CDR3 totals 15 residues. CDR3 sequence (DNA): TGTGCCAGTAGTATAGCTAGCGGGAGGGGAGAGACCCAGTACTTC. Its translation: CASSIASGRGETQYF.

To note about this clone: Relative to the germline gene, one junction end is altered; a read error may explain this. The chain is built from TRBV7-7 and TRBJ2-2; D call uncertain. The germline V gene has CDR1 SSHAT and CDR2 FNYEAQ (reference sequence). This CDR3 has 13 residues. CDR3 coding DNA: TGTGCTAGCAGCTTAGTTTATGGCGGGGAGCTGTTTTTT. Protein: CASSLVYGGELFF.

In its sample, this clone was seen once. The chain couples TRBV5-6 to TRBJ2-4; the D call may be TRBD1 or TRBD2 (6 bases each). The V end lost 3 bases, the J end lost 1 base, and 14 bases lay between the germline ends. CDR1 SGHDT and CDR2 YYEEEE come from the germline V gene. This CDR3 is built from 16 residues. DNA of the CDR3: TGTGCCAGCAGCTATGTGGGGGCGGGGGCCAAAAACATTCAGTACTTC. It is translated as CASSYVGAGAKNIQYF.

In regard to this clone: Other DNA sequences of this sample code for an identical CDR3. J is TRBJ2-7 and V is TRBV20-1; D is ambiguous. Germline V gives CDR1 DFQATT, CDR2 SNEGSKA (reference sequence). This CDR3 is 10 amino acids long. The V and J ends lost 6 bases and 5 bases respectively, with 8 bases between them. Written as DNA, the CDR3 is TGCAGTGCGTCGGATCACGAGCAGTACTTC. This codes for CSASDHEQYF.

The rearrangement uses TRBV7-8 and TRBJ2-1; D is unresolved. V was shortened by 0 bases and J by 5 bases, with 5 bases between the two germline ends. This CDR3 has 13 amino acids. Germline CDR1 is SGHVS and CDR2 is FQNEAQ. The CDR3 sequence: CASSLAQDNEQFF. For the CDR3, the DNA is TGTGCCAGCAGCTTAGCACAAGACAATGAGCAGTTCTTC.

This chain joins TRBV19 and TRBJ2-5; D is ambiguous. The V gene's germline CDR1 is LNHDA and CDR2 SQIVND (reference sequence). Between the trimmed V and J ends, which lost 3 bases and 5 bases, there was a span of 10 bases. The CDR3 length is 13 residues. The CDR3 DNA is TGTGCCAGTAGTATTACCGTTGGGGAGACCCAGTACTTC. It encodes CASSITVGETQYF.

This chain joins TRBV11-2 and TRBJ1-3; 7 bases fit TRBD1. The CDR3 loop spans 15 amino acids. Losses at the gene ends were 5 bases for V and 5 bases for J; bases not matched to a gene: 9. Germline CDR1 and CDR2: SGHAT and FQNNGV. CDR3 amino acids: CASSPGTGARNTIYF. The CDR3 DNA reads TGTGCCAGCAGCCCTGGAACAGGGGCCCGAAACACCATATATTTT.